The 21 T cell receptor beta chains reported below all come from one sample, sequenced in a study of cytomegalovirus exposure and HLA in healthy donors. Vbeta (60) and Jbeta (13) primers were used in the PCR. The protocol was immunoSEQ multiplex PCR, while the TCRdb copy is restricted to in-frame clones and leaves out a portion. Of under 150,000 clones in the sample, roughly 69% are singletons; the top ten hold roughly 10%. The sample was PBMCs. The origin of the receptors is a woman in her 40s in good health and CMV-seropositive.

This clone was recorded a few times. V and J are TRBV7-8 and TRBJ2-7, with D perhaps TRBD2 (5 bases). Germline V lookup: CDR1 SGHVS, CDR2 FQNEAQ. The CDR3 is made up of 14 amino acids. V was pared by 8 bases and J by 3 bases, with 17 bases between. The CDR3, as DNA: TGTGCCAGCTCCGGGGTGCTATTCCTCTACGAGCAGTACTTC. The encoded protein is CASSGVLFLYEQYF.

The J gene is TRBJ1-1, the V gene TRBV18; D may be TRBD1 (5 bases). Germline V gene lookup returns CDR1 KGHSH and CDR2 LQKENI. The CDR3 consists of 17 residues. Deletions cut 3 bases from V and 0 bases from J, with 17 bases between. CDR3 residues: CASSPSEARGMNTEAFF. CDR3 DNA: TGTGCCAGCTCACCCTCAGAGGCGCGGGGGATGAACACTGAAGCTTTCTTT.

This clone was counted only a few times. This chain joins TRBV19 and TRBJ2-1, with D maybe TRBD2 (7 bases). This CDR3 region has 15 residues. CDR1 and CDR2 (germline): LNHDA, SQIVND (reference sequence). V was pared by 5 bases and J by 0 bases, with 11 bases between. CDR3 DNA: TGTGCCAGTAGTGCGGGGGCGAGCTCCTACAATGAGCAGTTCTTC. Residues: CASSAGASSYNEQFF.

CDR3 nucleotides: TGCGCCAGCAGCTTTGGACCCCGGGGGGATACGCAGTATTTT. Amino acids: CASSFGPRGDTQYF. This chain joins TRBV5-1 and TRBJ2-3, with D tentatively TRBD2 (6 bases). The V end was cut by 2 bases, the J end by 6 bases, with 13 bases between. The length of the CDR3 is 14 residues. Germline CDR1 is SGHRS and CDR2 is YFSETQ. Looking up the rest from reference TRBV5-1 and TRBJ2-3 gives the full variable domain: KAGVTQTPRYLIKTRGQQVTLSCSPISGHRSVSWYQQTPGQGLQFLFEYFSETQRNKGNFPGRFSGRQFSNSRSEMNVSTLELGDSALYLCASSFGPRGDTQYFGPGTRLTVL.

The rearrangement links TRBV29-1 to TRBJ2-5, with D perhaps matching TRBD1 (5 bases). The end of the DNA aligns better with TRBJ2-7, so the J call may be wrong. From germline, CDR1 is SQVTM and CDR2 ANQGSEA. This CDR3 contains 13 residues. The CDR3 coding sequence is TGCAGCGTTGAAGACCCCAGGGCACACGAGCAGTACTTC. This gives the protein CSVEDPRAHEQYF.

This clone appeared once. The V gene is TRBV19, the J gene TRBJ2-1, with D maybe TRBD2 (6 bases). Trimming stripped 5 bases from V and 5 bases from J, with 10 bases between. Germline assignment: CDR1 LNHDA and CDR2 SQIVND (reference sequence). The CDR3 spans 13 residues. This CDR3 reads CASSSGLNNEQFF. The CDR3, as DNA: TGTGCCAGTAGTTCCGGACTAAACAATGAGCAGTTCTTC.

A few counts support this clone. The V call is TRBV28, the J call TRBJ1-3; TRBD1 matches at 9 bases. Losses at the gene ends were 2 bases for V and 3 bases for J; bases not matched to a gene: 8. The germline CDR1 and CDR2 sequences are MDHEN and SYDVKM. The CDR3 consists of 17 residues. CDR3 in amino acids: CASSLSLGQGVGNTIYF. The CDR3 DNA reads TGTGCCAGCAGTTTAAGTCTGGGACAGGGAGTTGGAAACACCATATATTTT.

V is TRBV6-5 and J is TRBJ2-7, with 7 bases that match TRBD1. Germline-derived CDR1 and CDR2 are MNHEY and SVGAGI. V was clipped by 1 base and J by 6 bases; unmatched bases: 6. The CDR3 consists of 14 residues. CDR3 sequence reads: CASSYLQGPSEQYF. The CDR3 nucleotides read TGTGCCAGCAGTTACTTACAGGGGCCTAGCGAGCAGTACTTC.

The V gene is TRBV10-2, the J gene TRBJ2-7; D may be TRBD1 (5 bases). Trimming stripped 10 bases from V and 0 bases from J, with 16 bases between. The V gene's germline CDR1 is WSHSY and CDR2 SAAADI. This CDR3 is built from 14 residues. The CDR3 spells CATTQVESSYEQYF. The CDR3 bases are TGCGCCACGACACAGGTCGAAAGCTCCTACGAGCAGTACTTC.

The chain couples TRBV29-1 to TRBJ2-4; tentatively, D is TRBD2 (5 bases). Trimming removed 4 bases at V and 5 bases at J, with 6 bases between. Germline loops: CDR1 SQVTM, CDR2 ANQGSEA. This CDR3 is 11 amino acids long. CDR3 bases: TGCAGCGTTGGACTACAAAACATTCAGTACTTC. Its protein product is CSVGLQNIQYF.

This chain links TRBV7-2 with TRBJ2-1, with 11 bases that match TRBD2. Per the germline V gene, CDR1 is SGHTA and CDR2 is FQGNSA. J lost 8 bases, V lost 1 base, and 4 bases had no gene match. There are 15 residues in the CDR3. The CDR3 reads CASSLELAGDYEQFF. The CDR3 nucleotides are TGTGCCAGCAGCTTAGAACTAGCGGGAGATTATGAGCAGTTCTTC.

In DNA form, the CDR3 reads TGTGCCAGCAGCCAAGATGCCGGGACAGGGTCCTACGAGCAGTACTTC. Protein: CASSQDAGTGSYEQYF. The gene calls are TRBV4-2 and TRBJ2-7; 9 positions match TRBD1. The V gene end was trimmed by 0 bases and the J gene end by 1 base; junction bases not matched to a gene: 4. The CDR3 consists of 16 residues. Germline V gives CDR1 LGHNA, CDR2 YNFKEQ.

The chain is built from TRBV6-1 and TRBJ2-3, with D maybe TRBD2 (6 bases). Looked up from germline, CDR1 is MNHNS and CDR2 is SASEGT. The CDR3 runs to 15 residues. V dropped 4 bases and J dropped 1 base, with 12 bases sitting between them. In nucleotides, the CDR3 is TGTGCCAGCAGTGCTCGGGGAGGCCGCACAGATACGCAGTATTTT. This gives the protein CASSARGGRTDTQYF.

V usage is TRBV7-2 and J usage is TRBJ2-5; possibly TRBD1 for D (5 bases). The CDR3 length is 16 residues. Germline V gene sequence: CDR1 SGHTA, CDR2 FQGNSA. The V gene lost 1 base and the J gene lost 2 bases, with 14 bases spanning the gap. The DNA of the CDR3 is TGTGCCAGCAGCTTAGTTGGGGCTCTCGCTCAAGAGACCCAGTACTTC. It is translated as CASSLVGALAQETQYF.

As concerns this clone: Other DNA sequences in the sample encode the same CDR3. The V and J genes are TRBV9 and TRBJ2-1, with D tentatively TRBD2 (6 bases). Trimming pared 3 bases from V and 5 bases from J, leaving 12 bases between. Germline-derived CDR1 and CDR2 are SGDLS and YYNGEE. CDR3 length: 14 amino acids. The CDR3 DNA sequence: TGTGCCAGCAGCGAGGAGGGTCCTAACAATGAGCAGTTCTTC. Translated, it gives CASSEEGPNNEQFF.

The chain employs TRBV25-1 and TRBJ2-1, with TRBD2 matching over 7 bases. This CDR3 region has 15 residues. The germline V gene has CDR1 MGHDK and CDR2 SYGVNS. V lost 3 bases and J lost 6; bases outside the gene matches: 8. The CDR3: CASSDPAGVFNEQFF. The CDR3 region has the DNA TGTGCCAGCAGTGACCCGGCGGGAGTTTTCAATGAGCAGTTCTTC.

This clone was detected once. V usage is TRBV7-2 and J usage is TRBJ2-7; D uncertain. Germline assignment: CDR1 SGHTA and CDR2 FQGNSA. The length of the CDR3 is 17 residues. Trimming pared 0 bases from V and 0 bases from J, leaving 15 bases between. The CDR3 coding sequence is TGTGCCAGCAGCTTAGCCTCCGGGTCCCCGAGCTCCTACGAGCAGTACTTC. This translates into CASSLASGSPSSYEQYF.

J is TRBJ2-7 and V is TRBV27, with D perhaps matching TRBD1 (5 bases). Germline V gives CDR1 MNHEY, CDR2 SMNVEV (reference sequence). This CDR3 is 13 amino acids long. V was shortened by 3 bases and J by 6 bases, with 12 bases between the two germline ends. CDR3 protein: CASSFTKGSEQYF. The CDR3 bases are TGTGCCAGCAGTTTCACTAAGGGGTCCGAGCAGTACTTC.

The V and J genes are TRBV6-1 and TRBJ1-1; D might be TRBD1 (5 bases). Per germline, CDR1 MNHNS and CDR2 SASEGT. This CDR3 has 14 amino acids. Trimming removed 3 bases from V and 1 base from J, with 9 bases in between. Here the CDR3 DNA reads TGTGCCAGCAGTGACCAGGGTAGGAACACTGAAGCTTTCTTT. It yields the protein CASSDQGRNTEAFF.

V gene TRBV25-1 combines with J gene TRBJ2-7; 9 bases map to TRBD1. The V and J ends lost 7 bases and 3 bases, in that order; junction bases with no gene match: 4. Germline V gene data show CDR1 as MGHDK and CDR2 as SYGVNS. There are 13 residues in the CDR3. In DNA form, the CDR3 reads TGTGCCAGCACAAAGACAGGGGGCTACGAGCAGTACTTC. It yields the protein CASTKTGGYEQYF.

V is TRBV27 and J is TRBJ1-5; possibly TRBD1 for D (6 bases). V was shortened by 3 bases and J by 7 bases, with 16 bases between the two germline ends. The CDR3 is 15 residues long. CDR1 MNHEY and CDR2 SMNVEV come from the germline V gene (reference sequence). The CDR3 nucleotides are TGTGCCAGCAGTTTGAGCGGGGGCTGGGGCCAGCCCCAGCATTTT. This codes for CASSLSGGWGQPQHF.